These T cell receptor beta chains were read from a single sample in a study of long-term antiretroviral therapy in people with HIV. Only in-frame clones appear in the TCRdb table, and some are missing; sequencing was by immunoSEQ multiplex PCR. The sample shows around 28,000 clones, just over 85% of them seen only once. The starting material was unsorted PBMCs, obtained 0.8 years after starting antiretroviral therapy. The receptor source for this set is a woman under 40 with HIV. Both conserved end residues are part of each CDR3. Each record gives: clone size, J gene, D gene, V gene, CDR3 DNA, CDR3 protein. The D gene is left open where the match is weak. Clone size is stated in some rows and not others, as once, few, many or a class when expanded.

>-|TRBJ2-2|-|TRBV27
TGTGCCAGCAAACAGGGAACGGGCGGGGAGCTGTTTTTT
CASKQGTGGELFF
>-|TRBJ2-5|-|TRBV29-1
TGCAGCGTAAATTCAGGGGAGAGAGAGACCCAGTACTTC
CSVNSGERETQYF
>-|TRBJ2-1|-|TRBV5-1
TGCGCCAGCAGCTTGGTTTTCGGGAATGAGCAGTTCTTC
CASSLVFGNEQFF
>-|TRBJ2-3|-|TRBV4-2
TGTGCCAGCAGCCAAGAGCAGGGCTACACAGATACGCAGTATTTT
CASSQEQGYTDTQYF
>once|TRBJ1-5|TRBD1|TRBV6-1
TGTGCCACCAAGGGCCAGGGGGCGGGCAATCAGCCCCAGCATTTT
CATKGQGAGNQPQHF
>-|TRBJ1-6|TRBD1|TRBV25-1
TGTGCCAGCAGTGACGGGGACAGGGGAAGTAATTCACCCCTCCACTTT
CASSDGDRGSNSPLHF
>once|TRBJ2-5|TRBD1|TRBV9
TGTGCCAGCAGCGTAGCGACAGGGGGCGAGACCCAGTACTTC
CASSVATGGETQYF
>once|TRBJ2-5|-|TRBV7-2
TGTGCCAGCAGCTCCAACTATAAAGAGACCCAGTACTTC
CASSSNYKETQYF
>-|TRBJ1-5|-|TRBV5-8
TGTGCCAGCAGCTTCGGGGGGAAAGGGGGTCAGCCCCAGCATTTT
CASSFGGKGGQPQHF
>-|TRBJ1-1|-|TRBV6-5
TGTGCCAGCAGTTCGGTGACCATTGGGAACACTGAAGCTTTCTTT
CASSSVTIGNTEAFF
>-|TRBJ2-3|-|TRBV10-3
TGTGCCATCAGTGAGCCAGGGCAGGGCACAGATACGCAGTATTTT
CAISEPGQGTDTQYF
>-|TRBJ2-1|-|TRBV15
TGTGCCACCAGCAGAGGTCACATGCGAACCGGCGGATCCTACAATGAGCAGTTCTTC
CATSRGHMRTGGSYNEQFF
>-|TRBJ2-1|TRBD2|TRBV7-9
TGTGCCAGCAGCTTAGTACACCTAGCGGGGGCAGGTGAGCAGTTCTTC
CASSLVHLAGAGEQFF
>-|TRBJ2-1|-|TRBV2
TGTGCCAGCAGTGAATTGAGGAGAGGACCAGAGACCTACAATGAGCAGTTCTTC
CASSELRRGPETYNEQFF
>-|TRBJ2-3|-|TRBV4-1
TGCGCCAGCAGCCAAGCCCCACCGGGGGCAGGGGTCCCAGATACGCAGTATTTT
CASSQAPPGAGVPDTQYF
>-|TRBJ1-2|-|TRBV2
TGTGCCAGCAACGGGTCCCCAGTTTCTGCCTATGGCTACACCTTC
CASNGSPVSAYGYTF
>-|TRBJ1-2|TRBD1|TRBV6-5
TGTGCCAGCAGTCCTGACAGGGCCCATTACTATGGCTACACCTTC
CASSPDRAHYYGYTF
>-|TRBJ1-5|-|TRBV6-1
TGTGCCAGCAGTGAGAGAGGCAGGGAGGTGCCCCAGCATTTT
CASSERGREVPQHF
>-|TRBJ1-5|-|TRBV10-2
TGCGCCAGCAGTTCGAACGACCGGGATACCCAGCATTTT
CASSSNDRDTQHF
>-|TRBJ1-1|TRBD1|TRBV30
TGTGCCTGGATGAAGGACAGGGGGTTAGCTTTCTTT
CAWMKDRGLAFF
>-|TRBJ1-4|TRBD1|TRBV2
TGTGCCAGCAGTGAAGACAGGGGGAGGGAAAAACTGTTTTTT
CASSEDRGREKLFF
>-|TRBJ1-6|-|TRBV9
TGTGCCAGCAGCCTCTCGACAGACTTACGCGGTTCACCCCTCCACTTT
CASSLSTDLRGSPLHF
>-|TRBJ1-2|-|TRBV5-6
TGTGCCAGCAGGTGGTTTGGCCCTAACTATGGCTACACCTTC
CASRWFGPNYGYTF
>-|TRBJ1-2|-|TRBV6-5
TGTGCCAGCAAAATAACAGGGCTTAACTATGGCTACACCTTC
CASKITGLNYGYTF
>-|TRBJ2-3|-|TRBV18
TGTGCCAGCTCACCACCGTCCGGGCCGAGGATGGATACGCAGTATTTT
CASSPPSGPRMDTQYF
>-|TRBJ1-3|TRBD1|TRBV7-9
TGTGCCAGCAGCCTCGACAGGGCGGACACCATATATTTT
CASSLDRADTIYF
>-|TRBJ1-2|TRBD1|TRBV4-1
TGCGCCAGCAGCCCACCAGGACAGGTCTATGGCTACACCTTC
CASSPPGQVYGYTF
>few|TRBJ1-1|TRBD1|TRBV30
TGTGCCTGGAGTGTAGACAGGGGGCGTGAAGCTTTCTTT
CAWSVDRGREAFF
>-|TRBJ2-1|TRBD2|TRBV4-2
TGTGCCAGCAGCCAACCCCGTTGGAGGGCGGGGGGGCTCAACAATGAGCAGTTCTTC
CASSQPRWRAGGLNNEQFF
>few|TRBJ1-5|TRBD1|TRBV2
TGTGCCAGCAAGGGACAGGGAAATCGCAATCAGCCCCAGCATTTT
CASKGQGNRNQPQHF
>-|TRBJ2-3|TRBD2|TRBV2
TGTGCCAGCAGTGACTGGGCTAGCGGGGGTACAGATACGCAGTATTTT
CASSDWASGGTDTQYF
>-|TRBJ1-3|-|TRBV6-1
TGTGCCAGCAGTGACAGGGAGGGAAACACCATATATTTT
CASSDREGNTIYF
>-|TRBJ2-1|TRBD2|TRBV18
TGTGCCAGCTCATCCTCGGCGGGGGGCATCTACAATGAGCAGTTCTTC
CASSSSAGGIYNEQFF
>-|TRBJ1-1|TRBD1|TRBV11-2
TGTGCCAGCAGCCTCGGGACAGAAAGACGACAAGCTTTCTTT
CASSLGTERRQAFF
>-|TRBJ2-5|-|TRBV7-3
TGTGCCAGCAGGTCGCCCCCTCAAGAGACCCAGTACTTC
CASRSPPQETQYF
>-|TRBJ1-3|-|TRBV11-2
TGTGCCAGCAGCTGGTCGGAGCAACGGACTGGAAACACCATATATTTT
CASSWSEQRTGNTIYF
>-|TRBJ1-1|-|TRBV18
TGTGCCAGCTCCCAAAAGGGGGACACTGAAGCTTTCTTT
CASSQKGDTEAFF
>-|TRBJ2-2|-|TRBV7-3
TGTGCCAGCAGCTTAGGGTTTAACACCGGGGAGCTGTTTTTT
CASSLGFNTGELFF
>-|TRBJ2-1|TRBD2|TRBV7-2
TGTGCCAGCAGCTTAGAGTCAGCGGGGATCTCCTACAATGAGCAGTTCTTC
CASSLESAGISYNEQFF
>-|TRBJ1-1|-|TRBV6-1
TGTGCCAGCAAGGTGGCCATGAACACTGAAGCTTTCTTT
CASKVAMNTEAFF
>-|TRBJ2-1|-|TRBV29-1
TGCAGCGTTGAATTCGCTAGCTTTCGGTTTGGGAATGAGCAGTTCTTC
CSVEFASFRFGNEQFF
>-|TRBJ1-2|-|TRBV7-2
TGTGCCAGCAGCTTAAATGAAGGGGGTATTAACTATGGCTACACCTTC
CASSLNEGGINYGYTF
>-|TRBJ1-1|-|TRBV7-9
TGTGCCAGCAGCCCCAGGATGAACACTGAAGCTTTCTTT
CASSPRMNTEAFF
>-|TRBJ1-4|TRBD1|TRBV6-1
TGTGCCAGCAGTGAAACTGAGGGGACAGGGCATGAAAAACTGTTTTTT
CASSETEGTGHEKLFF
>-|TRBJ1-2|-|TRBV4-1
TGCGCCAGCAGCCAAGTGGCTGTGGACAGAGGCTTTGGCTACACCTTC
CASSQVAVDRGFGYTF
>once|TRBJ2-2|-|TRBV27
TGTGCCAGCAGTACAGGGACAAGGAACACCGGGGAGCTGTTTTTT
CASSTGTRNTGELFF
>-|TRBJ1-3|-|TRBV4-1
TGCGCCAGCAGCCAAGATATTTCCGGTACATGGAACACCATATATTTT
CASSQDISGTWNTIYF
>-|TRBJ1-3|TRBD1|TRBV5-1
TGCGCCAGCAGCAATACCGCGATAGAGGGACAGGGAGTAGGCGGAAACACCATATATTTT
CASSNTAIEGQGVGGNTIYF
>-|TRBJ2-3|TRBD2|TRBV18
TGTGCCAGCTCACTCTTCCCGGTTGGACTAGCCCAGCCAGATACGCAGTATTTT
CASSLFPVGLAQPDTQYF
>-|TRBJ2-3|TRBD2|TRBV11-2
TGTGCCAGCAGCCCGGTCGGGGGGGCAGGTACGCAGTATTTT
CASSPVGGAGTQYF
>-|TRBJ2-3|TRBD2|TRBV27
TGTGCCAGCAAACTCATCAGCGGGGGCACAGATACGCAGTATTTT
CASKLISGGTDTQYF
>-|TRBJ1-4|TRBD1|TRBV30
TGTGCCTGGGGGACAGGATGGAAACTGTTTTTT
CAWGTGWKLFF
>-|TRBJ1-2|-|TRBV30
TGTGCCTGGAGTGTAACACCCGCCCCTGGCTACACCTTC
CAWSVTPAPGYTF
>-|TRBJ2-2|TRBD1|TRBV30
TGTGCCTGGGCTAGGACAGGGTCCGCCGGGGAGCTGTTTTTT
CAWARTGSAGELFF
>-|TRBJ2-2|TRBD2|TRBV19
TGTGCCAGTAGTATGGCCTTTGGGGGGGTCACCGGGGAGCTGTTTTTT
CASSMAFGGVTGELFF
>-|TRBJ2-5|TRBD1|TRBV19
TGTGCCAGTAGTGAATATCCATCCGGGACAGGGAACCAAGAGACCCAGTACTTC
CASSEYPSGTGNQETQYF
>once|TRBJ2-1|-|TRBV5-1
TGCGCCAGCAGCTCGACAGTTAGTGAGCAGTTCTTC
CASSSTVSEQFF
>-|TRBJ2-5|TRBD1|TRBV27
TGTGCCAGCAGAAGCTCGACAGGGCAAGAGACCCAGTACTTC
CASRSSTGQETQYF
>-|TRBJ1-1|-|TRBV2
TGTGCCAGCGGGAGACAGACGATGAACACTGAAGCTTTCTTT
CASGRQTMNTEAFF
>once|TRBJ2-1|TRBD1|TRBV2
TGTGCCAGCACCAGAGGGACAGTCTACAATGAGCAGTTCTTC
CASTRGTVYNEQFF